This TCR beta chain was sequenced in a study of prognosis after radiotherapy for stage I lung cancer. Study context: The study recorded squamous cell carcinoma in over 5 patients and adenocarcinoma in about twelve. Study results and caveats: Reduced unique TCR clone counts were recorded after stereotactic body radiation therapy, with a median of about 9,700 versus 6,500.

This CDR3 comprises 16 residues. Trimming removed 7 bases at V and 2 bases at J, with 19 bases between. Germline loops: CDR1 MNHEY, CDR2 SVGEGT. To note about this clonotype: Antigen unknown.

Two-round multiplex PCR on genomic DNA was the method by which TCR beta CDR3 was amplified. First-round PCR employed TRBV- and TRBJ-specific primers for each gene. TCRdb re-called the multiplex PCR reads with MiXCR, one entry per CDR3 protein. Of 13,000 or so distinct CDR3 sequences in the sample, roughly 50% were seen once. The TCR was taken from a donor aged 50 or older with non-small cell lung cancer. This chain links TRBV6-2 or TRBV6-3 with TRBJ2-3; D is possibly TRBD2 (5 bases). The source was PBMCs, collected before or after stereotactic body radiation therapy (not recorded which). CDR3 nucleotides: TGTGCCAGCACCAGACGGGGTGTAGGGAACACAGATACGCAGTATTTT. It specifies CASTRRGVGNTDTQYF.